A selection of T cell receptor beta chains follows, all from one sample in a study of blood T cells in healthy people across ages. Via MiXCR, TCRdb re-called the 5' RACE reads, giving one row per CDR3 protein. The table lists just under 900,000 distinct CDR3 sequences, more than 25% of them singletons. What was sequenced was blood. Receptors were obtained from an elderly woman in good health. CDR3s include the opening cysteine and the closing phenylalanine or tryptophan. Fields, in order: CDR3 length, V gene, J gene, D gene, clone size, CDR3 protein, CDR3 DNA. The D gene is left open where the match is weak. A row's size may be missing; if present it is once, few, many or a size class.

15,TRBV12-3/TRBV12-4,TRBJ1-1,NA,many,CASSSQTVRGTEAFF,TGTGCCAGCAGTTCCCAGACGGTACGGGGCACTGAAGCTTTCTTT
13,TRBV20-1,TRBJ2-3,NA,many,CSASRGSGDTQYF,TGCAGTGCCTCTAGAGGCAGCGGGGATACGCAGTATTTT
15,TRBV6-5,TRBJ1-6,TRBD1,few,CASSYGQGGRSPLHF,TGTGCCAGCAGTTACGGACAGGGGGGACGTTCACCCCTCCACTTT
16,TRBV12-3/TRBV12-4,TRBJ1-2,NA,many,CASTYPGSKSNYGYTF,TGTGCCAGCACTTACCCCGGGAGCAAATCTAACTATGGCTACACCTTC
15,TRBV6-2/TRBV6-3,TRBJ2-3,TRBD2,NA,CASRTSGGFTDTQYF,TGTGCCAGCAGGACTAGCGGGGGGTTCACAGATACGCAGTATTTT
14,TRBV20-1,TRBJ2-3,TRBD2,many,CSAVGLAGTDTQYF,TGCAGTGCTGTCGGACTAGCGGGGACAGATACGCAGTATTTT
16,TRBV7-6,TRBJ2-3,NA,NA,CASSPLGGSGTDTQYF,TGTGCCAGCAGCCCCTTGGGCGGGTCTGGCACAGATACGCAGTATTTT
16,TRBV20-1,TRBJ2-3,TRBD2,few,CSARNFLRGVADTQYF,TGCAGTGCTAGAAATTTCTTGCGGGGGGTGGCAGATACGCAGTATTTT
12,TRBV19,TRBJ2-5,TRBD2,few,CASSKIAGGQYF,TGTGCCAGTAGTAAGATAGCGGGGGGGCAGTACTTC
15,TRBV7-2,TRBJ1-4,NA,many,CASSLQRQRDEKLFF,TGTGCCAGCAGCTTACAGAGACAGAGGGATGAAAAACTGTTTTTT
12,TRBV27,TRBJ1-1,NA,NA,CATGEGGTEAFF,TGTGCCACCGGAGAGGGGGGCACTGAAGCTTTCTTT
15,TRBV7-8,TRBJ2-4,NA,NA,CASSSLLGEQGPKYF,TGTGCCAGCAGCTCACTCTTAGGGGAGCAGGGGCCAAAGTACTTC
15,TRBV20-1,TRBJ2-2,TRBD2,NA,CSARTLAGDTGELFF,TGCAGTGCTAGAACCCTAGCGGGGGACACCGGGGAGCTGTTTTTT
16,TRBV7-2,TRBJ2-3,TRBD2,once,CASNVDFGRVTDTQYF,TGTGCCAGCAACGTTGATTTCGGGAGGGTGACAGATACGCAGTATTTT
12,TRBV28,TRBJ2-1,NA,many,CASTTLKDEQFF,TGTGCCAGCACCACCTTAAAGGATGAGCAGTTCTTC
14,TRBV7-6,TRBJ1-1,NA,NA,CASGLRAANTEAFF,TGTGCCAGCGGCTTAAGGGCTGCTAACACTGAAGCTTTCTTT
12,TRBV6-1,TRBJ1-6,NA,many,CASSRGGSPLHF,TGTGCCAGCAGTCGGGGTGGTTCACCCCTCCACTTT
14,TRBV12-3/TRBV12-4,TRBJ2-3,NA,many,CASRPRGSTDTQYF,TGTGCCAGCAGGCCGAGGGGAAGCACAGATACGCAGTATTTT
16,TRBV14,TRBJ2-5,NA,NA,CASSQGAPIDQETQYF,TGTGCCAGCAGCCAAGGGGCTCCGATCGACCAAGAGACCCAGTACTTC
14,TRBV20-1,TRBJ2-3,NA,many,CSARGGSGTDTQYF,TGCAGTGCTAGAGGGGGCTCGGGCACAGATACGCAGTATTTT
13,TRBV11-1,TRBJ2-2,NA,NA,CASSFLLAGELFF,TGTGCCAGCAGCTTCCTCCTCGCCGGGGAGCTGTTTTTT
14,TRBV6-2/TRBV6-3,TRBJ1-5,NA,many,CASSYGNRNQPQHF,TGTGCCAGCAGTTACGGGAACCGCAATCAGCCCCAGCATTTT
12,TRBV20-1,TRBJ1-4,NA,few,CSAKDRGEKLFF,TGCAGTGCCAAGGACAGAGGTGAAAAACTGTTTTTT
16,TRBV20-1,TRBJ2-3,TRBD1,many,CSARALGQGISDTQYF,TGCAGTGCTCGAGCTTTAGGACAGGGGATTTCGGATACGCAGTATTTT
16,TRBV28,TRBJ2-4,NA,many,CASSYLSSGRLNIQYF,TGTGCCAGCAGTTATTTGTCGTCCGGGAGATTAAACATTCAGTACTTC
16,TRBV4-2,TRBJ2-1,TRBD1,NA,CASSQTTGAPLNEQFF,TGTGCCAGCAGCCAAACCACAGGGGCCCCGCTCAATGAGCAGTTCTTC
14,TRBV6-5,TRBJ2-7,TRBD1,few,CASRRDRSVYEQYF,TGTGCCAGCAGACGGGACAGGTCGGTCTACGAGCAGTACTTC
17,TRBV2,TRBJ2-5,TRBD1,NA,CASSEALGTASQETQYF,TGTGCCAGCAGTGAAGCCCTAGGGACAGCATCTCAAGAGACCCAGTACTTC
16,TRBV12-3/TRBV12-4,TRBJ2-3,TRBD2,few,CASSQGLGEGADAQYF,TGTGCCAGCAGCCAGGGACTAGGGGAGGGCGCAGATGCGCAGTATTTT
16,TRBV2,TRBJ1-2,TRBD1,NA,CASSEAPGQTLYGYTF,TGTGCCAGCAGCGAAGCGCCGGGACAGACTCTCTATGGCTACACCTTC
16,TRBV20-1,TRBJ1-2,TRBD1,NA,CSAPTGTGGGNYGYTF,TGCAGTGCTCCAACCGGGACAGGGGGCGGTAACTATGGCTACACCTTC
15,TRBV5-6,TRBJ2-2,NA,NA,CASRWLGANTGELFF,TGTGCCAGCAGATGGTTGGGGGCGAACACCGGGGAGCTGTTTTTT
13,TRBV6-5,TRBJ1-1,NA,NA,CASRRPPNTEAFF,TGTGCCAGCAGAAGACCGCCGAACACTGAAGCTTTCTTT
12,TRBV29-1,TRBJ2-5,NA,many,CSVEEQGETQYF,TGCAGCGTTGAAGAGCAGGGGGAGACCCAGTACTTC
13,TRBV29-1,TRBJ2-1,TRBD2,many,CSFRGGRDNEQFF,TGCAGCTTTCGGGGGGGCCGAGACAATGAGCAGTTCTTC
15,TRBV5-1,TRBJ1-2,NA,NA,CASSLARDGTYGYTF,TGCGCCAGCAGCTTGGCCAGGGACGGGACCTATGGCTACACCTTC
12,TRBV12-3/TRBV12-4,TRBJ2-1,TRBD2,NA,CASGLAGSGQFF,TGTGCCAGCGGTCTAGCGGGGTCCGGGCAGTTCTTC